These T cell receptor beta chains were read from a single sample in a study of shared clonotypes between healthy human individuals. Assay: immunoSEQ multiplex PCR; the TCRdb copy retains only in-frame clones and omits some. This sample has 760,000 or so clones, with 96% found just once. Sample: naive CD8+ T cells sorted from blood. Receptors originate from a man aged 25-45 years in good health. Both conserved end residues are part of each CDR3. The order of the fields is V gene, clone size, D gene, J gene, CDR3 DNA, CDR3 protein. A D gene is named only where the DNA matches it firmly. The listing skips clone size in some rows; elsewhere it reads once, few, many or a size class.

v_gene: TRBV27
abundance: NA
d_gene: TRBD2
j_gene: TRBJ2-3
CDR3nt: TGTGCCAGCAGTATAACTAGCGCAGATACGCAGTATTTT
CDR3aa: CASSITSADTQYF

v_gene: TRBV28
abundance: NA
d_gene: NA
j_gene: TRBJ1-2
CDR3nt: TGTGCCAGCAGTTTAAGAGAGGTCCGGGGGGGCTACACCTTC
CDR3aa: CASSLREVRGGYTF

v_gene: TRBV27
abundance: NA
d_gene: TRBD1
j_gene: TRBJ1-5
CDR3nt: TGTGCCAGCAGCCCCGGGGACAGAATCCTCTTGATGCATCAGCCCCAGCATTTT
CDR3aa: CASSPGDRILLMHQPQHF

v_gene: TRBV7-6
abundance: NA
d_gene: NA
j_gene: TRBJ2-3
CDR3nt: TGTGCCAGCAGCTTAGGAGGGAGCGGCACAGATACGCAGTATTTT
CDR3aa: CASSLGGSGTDTQYF

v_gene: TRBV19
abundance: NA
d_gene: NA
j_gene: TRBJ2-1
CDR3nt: TGTGCCAGTAGTATGGGTCTGAGGGGGAGGTCTTACAATGAGCAGTTCTTC
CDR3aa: CASSMGLRGRSYNEQFF

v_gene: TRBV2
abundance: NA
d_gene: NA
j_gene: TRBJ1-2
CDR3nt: TGTGCCAGTCCGGTGTACAGGGAATATGAAGGCCTAACTATGGGCTACACCTTC
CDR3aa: CASPVYREYEGLTMGYTF

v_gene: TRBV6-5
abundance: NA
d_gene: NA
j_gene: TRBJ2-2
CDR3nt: TGTGCCAGCAGTTACGCCATAGGGGAGCTGTTTTTT
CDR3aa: CASSYAIGELFF

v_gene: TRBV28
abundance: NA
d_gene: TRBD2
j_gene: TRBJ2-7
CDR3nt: TGTGCCAGCAGTACAGGACTAGCGTCAACCTACGAGCAGTACTTC
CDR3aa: CASSTGLASTYEQYF

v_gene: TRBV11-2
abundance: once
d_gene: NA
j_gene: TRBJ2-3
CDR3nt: TGTGCCAGCAGCTTGTACACACAGTCCCACACAGATACGCAGTATTTT
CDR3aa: CASSLYTQSHTDTQYF

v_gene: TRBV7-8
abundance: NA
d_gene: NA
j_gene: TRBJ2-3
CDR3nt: TGTGCCAGCAGCCCCGGACGAGGAATAGATACGCAGTATTTT
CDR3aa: CASSPGRGIDTQYF

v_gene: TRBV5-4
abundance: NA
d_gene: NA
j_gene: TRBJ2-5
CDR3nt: TGTGCCAGCAGCGAGGTCGGTAGCCAACAAGAGACCCAGTACTTC
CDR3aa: CASSEVGSQQETQYF

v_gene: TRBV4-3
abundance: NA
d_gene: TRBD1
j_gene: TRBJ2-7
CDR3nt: TGCGCCAGCAGCCAAAGCGACAGGGGCATCGCCTACGAGCAGTACTTC
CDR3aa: CASSQSDRGIAYEQYF

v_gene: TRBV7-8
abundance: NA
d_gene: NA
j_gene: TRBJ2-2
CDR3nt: TGTGCCAGCAGCTTAGCGCGGAGTTCCAAGACCGGGGAGCTGTTTTTT
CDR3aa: CASSLARSSKTGELFF

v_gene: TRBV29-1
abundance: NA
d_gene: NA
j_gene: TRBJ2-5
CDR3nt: TGCAGCGTTGAAACCCTTCTGGGGCAAGAGACCCAGTACTTC
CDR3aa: CSVETLLGQETQYF

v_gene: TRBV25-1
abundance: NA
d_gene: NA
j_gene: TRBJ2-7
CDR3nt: TGTGCCAGCAGTGGAAGCTTGGGGGGACACGAGCAGTACTTC
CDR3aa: CASSGSLGGHEQYF

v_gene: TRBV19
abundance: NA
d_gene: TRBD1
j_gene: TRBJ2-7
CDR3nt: TGTGCCAGTAGTTGGACAGGGGCCTCCTACGAGCAGTACTTC
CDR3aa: CASSWTGASYEQYF

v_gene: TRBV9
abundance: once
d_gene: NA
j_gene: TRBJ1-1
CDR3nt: TGTGCCAGCAGCGTTGGGTCCGAAGCTTTCTTT
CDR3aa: CASSVGSEAFF

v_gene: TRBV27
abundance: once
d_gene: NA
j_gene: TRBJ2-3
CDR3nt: TGTGCCAGCGGCGCTAGCGGCACAGATACGCAGTATTTT
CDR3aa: CASGASGTDTQYF

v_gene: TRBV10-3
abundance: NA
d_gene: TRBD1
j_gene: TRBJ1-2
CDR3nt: TGTGCCATCAGAAGTTCGGACAGGGGGCGCAGCTATGGCTACACCTTC
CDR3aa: CAIRSSDRGRSYGYTF

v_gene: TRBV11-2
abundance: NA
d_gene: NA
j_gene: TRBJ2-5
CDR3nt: TGTGCCAGCAGCTTATTAGGAACGGTTGGAGAGACCCAGTACTTC
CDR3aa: CASSLLGTVGETQYF

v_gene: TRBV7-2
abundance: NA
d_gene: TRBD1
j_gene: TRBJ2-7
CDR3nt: TGTGCCAGCAGCCCCCGACAGGGGGCGGGGGAGCAGTACTTC
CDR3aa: CASSPRQGAGEQYF

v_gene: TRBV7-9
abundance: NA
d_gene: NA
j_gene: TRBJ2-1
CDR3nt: TGTGCCAGCAGCAGCCGAGGAGTTCTCTACAATGAGCAGTTCTTC
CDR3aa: CASSSRGVLYNEQFF

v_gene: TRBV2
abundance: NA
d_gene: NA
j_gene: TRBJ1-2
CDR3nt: TGTGCCAGCAGTGAAACAGGCATCTATGGCTACACCTTC
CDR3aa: CASSETGIYGYTF

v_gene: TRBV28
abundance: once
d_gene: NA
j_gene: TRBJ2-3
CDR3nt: TGTGCCAGCAGTTTTAAGCGACAAGTGAGAACAGATACGCAGTATTTT
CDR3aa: CASSFKRQVRTDTQYF

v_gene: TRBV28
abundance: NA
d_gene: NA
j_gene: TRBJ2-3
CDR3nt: TGTGCCAGCAGTCCGGCCAGCTCTAGCACAGATACGCAGTATTTT
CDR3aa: CASSPASSSTDTQYF

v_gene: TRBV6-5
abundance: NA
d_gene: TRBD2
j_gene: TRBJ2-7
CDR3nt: TGTGCCAGCAGTGGCGGGGGTCACGAGCAGTACTTC
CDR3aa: CASSGGGHEQYF

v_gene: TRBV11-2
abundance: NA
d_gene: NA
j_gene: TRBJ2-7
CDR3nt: TGTGCCAGCAGACGACAGGGAGGAGAGCAGTACTTC
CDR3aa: CASRRQGGEQYF

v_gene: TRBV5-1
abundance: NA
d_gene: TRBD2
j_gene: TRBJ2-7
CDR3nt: TGCGCCAGCAGCTCTCGTAACGGACTAGCGGGAGGGCCCGGGGACGAGCAGTACTTC
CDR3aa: CASSSRNGLAGGPGDEQYF

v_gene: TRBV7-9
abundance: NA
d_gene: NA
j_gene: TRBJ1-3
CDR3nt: TGTGCCAGCAGGCCAGGGGACTCTGGAAACACCATATATTTT
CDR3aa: CASRPGDSGNTIYF

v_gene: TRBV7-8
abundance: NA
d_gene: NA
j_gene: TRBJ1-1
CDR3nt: TGTGCCAGCAGCCACCTGGAGGGCGCGAACACTGAAGCTTTCTTT
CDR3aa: CASSHLEGANTEAFF

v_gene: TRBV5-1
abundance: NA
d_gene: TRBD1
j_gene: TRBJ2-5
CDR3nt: TGCGCCAGCAGCTCCTCGACAGGGATGGAGACCCAGTACTTC
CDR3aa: CASSSSTGMETQYF

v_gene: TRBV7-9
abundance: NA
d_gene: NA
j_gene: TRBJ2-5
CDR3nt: TGTGCCAGCAGCCCGCACCCACCTAGGACGGGGGAGACCCAGTACTTC
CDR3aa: CASSPHPPRTGETQYF

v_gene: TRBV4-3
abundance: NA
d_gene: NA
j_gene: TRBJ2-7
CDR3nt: TGCGCCAGCAGCCAAGATCGGTGGAGGGCTTACGAGCAGTACTTC
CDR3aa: CASSQDRWRAYEQYF

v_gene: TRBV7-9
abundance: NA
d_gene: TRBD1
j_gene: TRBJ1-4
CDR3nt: TGTGCCAGCAGCAACCCGGGACAGGGTGAAAAACTGTTTTTT
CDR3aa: CASSNPGQGEKLFF

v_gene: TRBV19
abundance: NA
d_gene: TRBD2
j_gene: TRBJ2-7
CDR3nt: TGTGCCAGTAGTAGTTTGCTAGCGGGAGAGTACGAGCAGTACTTC
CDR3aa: CASSSLLAGEYEQYF

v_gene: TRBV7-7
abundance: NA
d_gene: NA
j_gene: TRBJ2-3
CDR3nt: TGTGCTAGCAGCCCCATCGGGGAGGATACGCAGTATTTT
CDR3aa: CASSPIGEDTQYF